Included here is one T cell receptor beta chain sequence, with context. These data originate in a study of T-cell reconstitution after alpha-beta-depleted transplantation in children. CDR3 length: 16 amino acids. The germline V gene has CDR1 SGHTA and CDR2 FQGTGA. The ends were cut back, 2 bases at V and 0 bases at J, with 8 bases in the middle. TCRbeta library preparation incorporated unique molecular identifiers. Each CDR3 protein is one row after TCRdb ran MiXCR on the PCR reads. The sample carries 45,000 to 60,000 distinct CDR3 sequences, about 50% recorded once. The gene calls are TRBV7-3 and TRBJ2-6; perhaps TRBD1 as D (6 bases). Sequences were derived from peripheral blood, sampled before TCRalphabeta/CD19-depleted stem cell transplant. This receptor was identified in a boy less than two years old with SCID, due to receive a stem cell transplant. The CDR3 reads CASSLQGSSGANVLTF. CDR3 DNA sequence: TGTGCCAGCAGCTTACAGGGGAGCTCTGGGGCCAACGTCCTGACTTTC.